This passage covers 22 T cell receptor beta chains from one sample sequenced in a study of blood T cell repertoires in COVID-19. The repertoire was sequenced with immunoSEQ multiplex PCR; TCRdb's copy has only in-frame clones and lacks some. The sample contains about 210,000 clones, approximately 84% of which appear only once. Sequencing used peripheral blood. The receptors were gathered from a woman between 45 and 65 years old with active or convalescent COVID-19.

The V and J genes are TRBV7-9 and TRBJ2-3; tentative D call: TRBD2 (6 bases). CDR1 and CDR2 from the germline V gene are SEHNR and FQNEAQ (reference sequence). CDR3 length equals 15 residues. The V end was cut by 0 bases, the J end by 3 bases, with 10 bases between. The CDR3 is CASSLALGTTDTQYF. In nucleotides, the CDR3 is TGTGCCAGCAGCTTAGCGTTGGGGACTACAGATACGCAGTATTTT.

The V gene is TRBV5-1, the J gene TRBJ1-2; TRBD1 matches 10 bases. CDR3 size: 14 residues. Germline values: CDR1 SGHRS, CDR2 YFSETQ. Trimming took 0 bases from V and 10 from J; bases not matched to a gene: 6. The CDR3 reads CASSLAQGQGNYTF. The CDR3 region has the DNA TGCGCCAGCAGCTTGGCCCAGGGACAGGGGAACTACACCTTC.

This clone was recorded a few times. The V call is TRBV10-3, the J call TRBJ1-2; perhaps TRBD1 as D (5 bases). Germline V gene sequence: CDR1 ENHRY, CDR2 SYGVKD. V lost 6 bases and J 1 base, leaving 6 bases between the germline ends. The CDR3 is 12 amino acids. CDR3 in amino acids: CAIRDNNYGYTF. The CDR3 DNA reads TGTGCCATCAGGGACAATAACTATGGCTACACCTTC.

The chain employs TRBV7-2 and TRBJ1-2; 8 nucleotides line up with TRBD1. Unmatched junction bases numbered 6, after V lost 2 bases and J lost 4 bases. The CDR3 is 15 amino acids. CDR1 is SGHTA, CDR2 FQGNSA, per germline. Written as DNA, the CDR3 is TGTGCCAGCAGCTTAAACAGGGGGTCCAGCTATGGCTACACCTTC. This encodes CASSLNRGSSYGYTF.

The genes are TRBV5-1 and TRBJ1-5; the D gene is possibly TRBD1 (6 bases). Germline lookup yields CDR1 SGHRS and CDR2 YFSETQ. V was pared by 4 bases and J by 0 bases, with 20 bases between. This CDR3 has 18 residues. The CDR3 reads CASSPLGRGHDSNQPQHF. CDR3 sequence (DNA): TGCGCCAGCAGCCCCCTCGGGAGGGGACATGATAGCAATCAGCCCCAGCATTTT.

This chain links TRBV6-5 with TRBJ1-2; D is unclear. The V gene's germline CDR1 is MNHEY and CDR2 SVGAGI. The germline V and J ends were trimmed by 6 bases and 4 bases, with 12 bases remaining between them. The CDR3 runs 13 residues. CDR3 DNA: TGTGCCAGCAGGACCGGGGAGACCTATGGCTACACCTTC. This gives the protein CASRTGETYGYTF.

The genes are TRBV5-4 and TRBJ2-2, with D possibly being TRBD2 (5 bases). The CDR3 extends over 16 amino acids. Trimming stripped 0 bases from V and 5 bases from J, with 14 bases between. Germline V gene lookup returns CDR1 SGHNT and CDR2 YYREEE (reference sequence). The CDR3 region is CASSLVRGSGTGELFF. In DNA, the CDR3 is TGTGCCAGCAGCTTGGTACGAGGGTCGGGGACCGGGGAGCTGTTTTTT.

The genes are TRBV7-3 and TRBJ2-1; possibly TRBD2 for D (5 bases). CDR1 and CDR2 (germline): SGHTA, FQGTGA. V lost 5 bases, J lost 7 bases, and 18 bases lay in between. The CDR3 extends over 15 amino acids. Written as DNA, the CDR3 is TGTGCCAGCAGCCCCTACGGTACTAGTATAAATGAGCAGTTCTTC. Amino acids: CASSPYGTSINEQFF.

The chain has TRBV18 and TRBJ1-1, with 7 bases fitting TRBD1. V trimming: 0 bases; J trimming: 3 bases; junction bases outside the gene matches: 4. Per the germline V gene, CDR1 is KGHSH and CDR2 is LQKENI. This CDR3 has 15 amino acids. CDR3 in DNA: TGTGCCAGCTCACCACCGGAGGGGGCATACACTGAAGCTTTCTTT. It specifies CASSPPEGAYTEAFF.

This clone was counted a few times. The chain is built from TRBV6-5 and TRBJ1-1; 7 nucleotides match TRBD1. With 6 bases clipped from V and 1 base from J, the junction kept 2 bases outside the gene matches. Germline CDR1 and CDR2: MNHEY and SVGAGI. The CDR3 sequence is 13 residues long. The chain's CDR3 is CASRQGRNTEAFF. For the CDR3, the DNA is TGTGCCAGCAGACAGGGGCGGAACACTGAAGCTTTCTTT.

This clone was detected only a few times. This sequence joins TRBV29-1 and TRBJ2-3; TRBD2 is a possible D gene (5 bases). V was shortened by 2 bases and J by 0 bases, with 18 bases between the two germline ends. This CDR3 spans 17 amino acids. Germline V CDR1 and CDR2: SQVTM, ANQGSEA. DNA of the CDR3: TGCAGCGTTGAATTCTCTCAGCGGAGCCTTAGCACAGATACGCAGTATTTT. Its translation: CSVEFSQRSLSTDTQYF.

The chain recombines TRBV7-9 with TRBJ1-2; a possible D gene is TRBD1 (5 bases). Trimming pared 3 bases from V and 5 bases from J, leaving 7 bases between. CDR1 is SEHNR, CDR2 FQNEAQ, per germline (reference sequence). There are 12 residues in the CDR3. In DNA form, the CDR3 reads TGTGCCAGCAGCTTTGGGGGGTATGGCTACACCTTC. Protein product: CASSFGGYGYTF.

This chain connects TRBV18 to TRBJ1-2; 7 nucleotides match TRBD1. The CDR3 runs 15 residues. J gave up 1 base and V 8 bases, and 10 bases lay outside the gene matches. Germline CDR1 and CDR2: KGHSH and LQKENI. In DNA form, the CDR3 reads TGTGCCAGCCATCCCCGCGGACAGGTTAACTATGGCTACACCTTC. The encoded protein is CASHPRGQVNYGYTF. Full variable domain (missing parts from reference TRBV18 and TRBJ1-2): NAGVMQNPRHLVRRRGQEARLRCSPMKGHSHVYWYRQLPEEGLKFMVYLQKENIIDESGMPKERFSAEFPKEGPSILRIQQVVRGDSAAYFCASHPRGQVNYGYTFGSGTRLTVV.

The rearrangement uses TRBV7-8 and TRBJ1-5; no firm D call. The CDR3 covers 15 residues. The germline V gene encodes CDR1 SGHVS and CDR2 FQNEAQ. Trimming removed 1 base from V and 5 bases from J, with 12 bases in between. The CDR3 protein is CASSLESDMYQPQHF. The CDR3 DNA reads as TGTGCCAGCAGCTTAGAGTCCGACATGTATCAGCCCCAGCATTTT.

The chain couples TRBV5-1 to TRBJ1-5; the D gene is possibly TRBD1 (5 bases). Germline CDR1 reads SGHRS; CDR2 reads YFSETQ. The CDR3 has 14 amino acids. With 4 bases removed from V and 6 bases from J, the gap between germline ends came to 14 bases. The DNA of the CDR3 is TGCGCCAGCAGCCCGGGCGCAGGGTCTCAGCCCCAGCATTTT. Protein sequence: CASSPGAGSQPQHF.

This sequence joins TRBV10-3 and TRBJ2-1; 8 bases fit TRBD1. The V segment lost 2 bases and the J segment 5 bases; nucleotides outside the gene matches: 11. Germline CDR1 is ENHRY and CDR2 is SYGVKD. The CDR3 sequence is 17 residues long. The CDR3 loop reads CAISELRPGGTDNEQFF. CDR3 DNA sequence: TGTGCCATCAGTGAGCTCCGACCAGGGGGCACGGACAATGAGCAGTTCTTC.

The table lists this clone with a count of one. The genes are TRBV5-1 and TRBJ1-3; D unclear. This CDR3 comprises 12 residues. Trimming removed 4 bases at V and 1 base at J, with 3 bases between. From germline, CDR1 is SGHRS and CDR2 YFSETQ. The CDR3 is CASSTSGNTIYF. Here the CDR3 DNA reads TGCGCCAGCAGCACTTCTGGAAACACCATATATTTT.

The V call is TRBV30, the J call TRBJ2-1, with D possibly matching TRBD2 (5 bases). Germline V lookup: CDR1 GTSNPN, CDR2 SVGIG (reference sequence). The CDR3 is 16 residues long. The V gene lost 4 bases and the J gene lost 6 bases, with 22 bases spanning the gap. The CDR3 loop is CAWNQVGGSAGNEQFF. CDR3 DNA sequence: TGTGCCTGGAATCAGGTCGGCGGTAGCGCGGGCAATGAGCAGTTCTTC. Full variable domain (rest looked up from reference TRBV30 and TRBJ2-1): SQTIHQWPATLVQPVGSPLSLECTVEGTSNPNLYWYRQAAGRGLQLLFYSVGIGQISSEVPQNLSASRPQDRQFILSSKKLLLSDSGFYLCAWNQVGGSAGNEQFFGPGTRLTVL.

This rearrangement joins TRBV30 to TRBJ2-5; D is undetermined. The CDR3 spans 11 residues. CDR1 and CDR2 from the germline V gene are GTSNPN and SVGIG (reference sequence). Trimming shortened V by 1 base and J by 5 bases, and 5 bases separated the two germline ends. CDR3 region: CAWSESETQYF. CDR3 DNA: TGTGCCTGGAGTGAATCGGAGACCCAGTACTTC.

J is TRBJ2-5 and V is TRBV11-2; maybe TRBD2 (5 bases). The CDR3 is 14 residues long. Trimming removed 5 bases at V and 5 bases at J, with 15 bases between. Per the germline V gene, CDR1 is SGHAT and CDR2 is FQNNGV. As DNA, the CDR3 is TGTGCCAGCAGCCCCCGGGAATTCGGGGAGACCCAGTACTTC. This encodes CASSPREFGETQYF.

This rearrangement joins TRBV12-5 to TRBJ2-1; 7 bases line up with TRBD1. V was pared by 7 bases and J by 3 bases, with 6 bases of the junction left unmatched. The CDR3 is 14 amino acids. Germline values: CDR1 LGHNT, CDR2 FRNRAP. DNA for the CDR3: TGTGCTAGTGCCCTCGGACAGGACTACAATGAGCAGTTCTTC. Residues: CASALGQDYNEQFF.

The chain combines TRBV18 with TRBJ1-2, with 9 bases lining up with TRBD1. Germline-derived CDR1 and CDR2 are KGHSH and LQKENI. The CDR3 contains 15 residues. Trimming took 0 bases from V and 4 from J; bases not matched to a gene: 3. This chain's CDR3 is CASSPPETGGYGYTF. CDR3 nucleotide sequence: TGTGCCAGCTCACCACCGGAGACAGGGGGCTATGGCTACACCTTC.